This T cell receptor (beta chain) was identified during a study of blood T cells in healthy people across ages (dated by TCRdb to between 2015 and 2016). For the wider study: In model experiments, template switching captured roughly one uniquely barcoded TCR beta cDNA molecule for every two T cells. The study measured age-related changes in TCR beta repertoire diversity using deep sequencing normalized with unique cDNA molecular identifiers. The donors were split into four age groups: young (average approximately 16 years), middle-aged (around 37), aged (more than 60) and long-lived (approximately 89). Donors of different ages were randomly distributed across sequencing lanes to avoid experimental bias. Using the same blood draw, the study looked at two additional independent replicas of 1 million unique cDNA reads for two donors, one aged 18 to 30 and the other aged 80 or older. Study-level results and caveats: There was a strong correlation between observed TCR beta diversity and the percentage of naive T cells measured by flow cytometry. Estimates of total diversity based on one million sequenced T cells were regarded as lower bounds and as underestimates. Because donor CMV infection status was unknown, age-related changes in expanded clonotypes were potentially confounded. Compared with the aged group, the long-lived group had more naive CD4+ T cells, fewer expanded clones and increased TCR diversity, suggesting age selection. Observed TCR beta diversity per million T cells fell roughly linearly with age, and a significant reduction was already apparent by age around 40. Since profiling was done on bulk unsorted PBMCs, naive and antigen-experienced compartments could not be conclusively compared.

Details on this clonotype: Its antigen remains undetermined. No qualities accompany the bases; no much larger clone lies one base away.

The roughly 38 donors, aged about 6 to 90 years, were systemically healthy Caucasian individuals from Russia. Approximately 10 milliliters of peripheral blood were collected from each donor into EDTA-treated Vacutainer tubes. Ficoll-Paque density-gradient centrifugation was used to isolate PBMCs, with at least 7 million obtained per sample. Total RNA was extracted from PBMCs with Trizol reagent, with at least 5.5 micrograms obtained per sample. The percentages of naive CD45RAhigh/CD27high T cells were determined by flow cytometry on a PBMC aliquot from every donor. The germline ends are 10 bases apart after V is trimmed by 5 bases and J by 5 bases. For CDR1 and CDR2, the germline V gene lists MNHEY and SVGEGT. Inclusive of the bounding cysteine and phenylalanine, the CDR3 is 12 residues long. Only the CDR3 portion is preserved as DNA: 36 bases, with reading frame beginning at the first base. The library was produced with 5' RACE. The sample was run on an Illumina HiSeq 2500. A second roughly 6 to 12 cycle PCR used a sample-barcoded 5' primer and a J-beta primer mix. A template-switch 5' adaptor carrying 12 random nucleotides introduced a unique molecular identifier onto each TCR beta cDNA molecule. At least 2.5 million CDR3-containing paired-end reads were obtained from each sample. First-strand cDNA synthesis was performed from all RNA using the Mint cDNA synthesis kit, with priming by a TRBC-specific oligonucleotide. Following uracil-DNA glycosylase treatment, a first 18-cycle PCR with universal primers M1SS and BC2_uni_R was performed on all cDNA. The published analysis was carried out like this. Normalization of each sample was performed by random selection of 1 million high-quality reads, each carrying a distinct molecular identifier. Instead of being binned into consensus sequences, reads that shared molecular identifiers were thrown out. CDR3 identification, clonotype clustering and error correction used MiTCR with a Q25 quality threshold and the strictest error-elimination algorithm. A nonparametric unseen species model using Euler transformation provided a lower-bound estimate of total TCR beta diversity. In-frame beta chains were kept once TCRdb had trimmed the public reads at Q25 with fastp and called clones with MiXCR. Each CDR3 protein appears once, grouped with its most common genes and DNA. Here the V and J calls rest on TCRdb's processing, not on the authors' analysis. This sample holds 950,000 to 1,200,000 distinct CDR3 sequences; more than 30% were observed only once. 10% to 15% of the sample is taken by the ten largest.

Here the chain combines TRBV6-2 or TRBV6-3 and TRBJ2-7; confidence is insufficient to name the D gene. This TCR came from a man aged 18 to 29 in good health. The sample comprised blood. The CDR3 here reads CASSHTIDEQYF. The DNA is TGTGCCAGCAGTCATACCATTGACGAGCAGTACTTC.